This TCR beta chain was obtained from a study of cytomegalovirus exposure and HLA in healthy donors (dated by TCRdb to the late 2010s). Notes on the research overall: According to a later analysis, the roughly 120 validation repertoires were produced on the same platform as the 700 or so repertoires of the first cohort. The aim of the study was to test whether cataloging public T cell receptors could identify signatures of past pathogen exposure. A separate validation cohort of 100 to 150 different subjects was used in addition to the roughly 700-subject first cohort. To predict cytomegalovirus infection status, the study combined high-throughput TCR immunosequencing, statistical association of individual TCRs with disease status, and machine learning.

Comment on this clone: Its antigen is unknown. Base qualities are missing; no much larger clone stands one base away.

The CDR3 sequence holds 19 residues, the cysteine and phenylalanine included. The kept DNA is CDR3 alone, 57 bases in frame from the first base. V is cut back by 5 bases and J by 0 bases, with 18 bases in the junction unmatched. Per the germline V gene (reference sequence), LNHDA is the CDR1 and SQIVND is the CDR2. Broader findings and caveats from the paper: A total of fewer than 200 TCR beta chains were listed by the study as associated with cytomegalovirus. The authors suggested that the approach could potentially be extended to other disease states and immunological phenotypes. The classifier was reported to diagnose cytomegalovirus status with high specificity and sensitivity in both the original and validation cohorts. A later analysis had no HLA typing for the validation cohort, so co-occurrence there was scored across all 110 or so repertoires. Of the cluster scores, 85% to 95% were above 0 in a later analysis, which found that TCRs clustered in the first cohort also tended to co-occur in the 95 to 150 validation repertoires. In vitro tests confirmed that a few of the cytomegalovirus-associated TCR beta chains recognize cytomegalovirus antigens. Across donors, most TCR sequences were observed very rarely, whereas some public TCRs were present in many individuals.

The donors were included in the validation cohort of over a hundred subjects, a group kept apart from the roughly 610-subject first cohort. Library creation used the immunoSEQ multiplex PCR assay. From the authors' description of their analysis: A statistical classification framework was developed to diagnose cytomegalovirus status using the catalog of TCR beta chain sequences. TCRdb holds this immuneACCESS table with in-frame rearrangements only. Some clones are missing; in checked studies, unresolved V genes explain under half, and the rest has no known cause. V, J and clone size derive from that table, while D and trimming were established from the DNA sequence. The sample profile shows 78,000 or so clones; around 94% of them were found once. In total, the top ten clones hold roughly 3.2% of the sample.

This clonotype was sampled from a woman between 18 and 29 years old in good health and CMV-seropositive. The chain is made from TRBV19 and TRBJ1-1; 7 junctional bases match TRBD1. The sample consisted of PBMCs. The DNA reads TGTGCCAGTAGTTACAATCCCGGGACAGCCTTCCTACTGAACACTGAAGCTTTCTTT. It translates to CASSYNPGTAFLLNTEAFF.